These 23 T cell receptor beta chains share one sample of origin, sequenced in a study of cytomegalovirus exposure and HLA in healthy donors. The study ran its PCR with 60 Vbeta and 13 Jbeta primers. TCRdb's copy holds only in-frame clones and misses some; the assay was immunoSEQ multiplex PCR. The sample shows roughly 150,000 clones, 75% to 90% of them seen only once. Sample: PBMCs. These TCRs come from a male donor in good health and CMV-seronegative.

The chain joins TRBV7-2 to TRBJ1-6; D is uncertain. Per the germline V gene, CDR1 is SGHTA and CDR2 is FQGNSA. The V and J ends lost 1 base and 9 bases respectively, with 10 bases between them. The length of the CDR3 is 14 residues. The CDR3: CASSLGQTRSPLHF. For the CDR3, the DNA is TGTGCCAGCAGCTTAGGGCAGACTCGTTCACCCCTCCACTTT.

This clone was counted once. The J gene is TRBJ1-2, the V gene TRBV7-9, with TRBD1 identical over 7 bases. Germline V gene lookup returns CDR1 SEHNR and CDR2 FQNEAQ (reference sequence). Germline trimming cut 5 bases from V and 4 bases from J; bases unmatched to any gene: 10. This CDR3 is built from 15 residues. This CDR3 is CASSPQQGLVYGYTF. CDR3 nucleotide sequence: TGTGCCAGCAGCCCCCAACAGGGGCTCGTCTATGGCTACACCTTC.

This sequence joins TRBV7-9 and TRBJ1-4; maybe TRBD1 (5 bases). The CDR3 contains 14 residues. Trimming pared 0 bases from V and 8 bases from J, leaving 10 bases between. Germline CDR1 reads SEHNR; CDR2 reads FQNEAQ (reference sequence). The CDR3 spells CASSLAREGEKLFF. CDR3 DNA sequence: TGTGCCAGCAGCTTAGCCAGGGAGGGGGAAAAACTGTTTTTT.

The V gene is TRBV7-2, the J gene TRBJ1-4; possible D gene TRBD1, 6 bases. The CDR3 is 15 residues long. The germline gives CDR1 SGHTA, CDR2 FQGNSA. Trimming cost V 1 base and J 7 bases, with 13 bases left between them. CDR3 nucleotide sequence: TGTGCCAGCAGCTTAGGCAGGGGAGATGTTGAAAAACTGTTTTTT. This encodes CASSLGRGDVEKLFF.

The chain is built from TRBV19 and TRBJ2-5; TRBD1 agrees at 8 bases. This CDR3 has 14 amino acids. With V trimmed by 3 bases and J by 4 bases, 4 bases remained unmatched. The V gene's germline CDR1 is LNHDA and CDR2 SQIVND (reference sequence). This CDR3 is CASSMRDRGETQYF. The DNA of the CDR3 is TGTGCCAGTAGTATGAGAGACAGGGGAGAGACCCAGTACTTC.

The chain employs TRBV2 and TRBJ1-2; D remains ambiguous. This CDR3 has 11 amino acids. V was trimmed by 9 bases and J by 5 bases, leaving 10 bases between them. Germline CDR1 SNHLY, CDR2 FYNNEI. The CDR3 spells CARDGGYGYTF. The CDR3 DNA reads TGTGCCAGGGACGGCGGGTATGGCTACACCTTC.

This sequence joins TRBV27 and TRBJ2-6, with TRBD1 identical over 7 bases. Germline V gene sequence: CDR1 MNHEY, CDR2 SMNVEV (reference sequence). The CDR3 length is 17 residues. J lost 0 bases, V lost 5 bases, and 7 bases had no gene match. The chain's CDR3 is CASSPGQFISGANVLTF. CDR3 sequence (DNA): TGTGCCAGCAGTCCGGGACAGTTCATCTCTGGGGCCAACGTCCTGACTTTC.

The J gene is TRBJ2-2, the V gene TRBV7-9; TRBD1 might be the D (5 bases). This CDR3 has 16 residues. Deletions cut 1 base from V and 1 base from J, with 10 bases between. Germline V lookup: CDR1 SEHNR, CDR2 FQNEAQ (reference sequence). The CDR3 DNA reads as TGTGCCAGCAGCTTAGGGGCTCAGGGGAACACCGGGGAGCTGTTTTTT. Encoded protein: CASSLGAQGNTGELFF. The variable domain in full, completed from reference TRBV7-9 and TRBJ2-2, reads DTGVSQNPRHKITKRGQNVTFRCDPISEHNRLYWYRQTLGQGPEFLTYFQNEAQLEKSRLLSDRFSAERPKGSFSTLEIQRTEQGDSAMYLCASSLGAQGNTGELFFGEGSRLTVL.

The CDR3 spells CASSPTKPETQYF. The CDR3 nucleotides read TGCGCCAGCAGCCCGACAAAACCAGAGACCCAGTACTTC. The chain employs TRBV5-1 and TRBJ2-5, with D unclear. The V gene's germline CDR1 is SGHRS and CDR2 YFSETQ. The V gene lost 4 bases and the J gene lost 4 bases, with 11 bases spanning the gap. The CDR3 is 13 amino acids.

The gene calls are TRBV6-6 and TRBJ1-1; 8 nucleotides agree with TRBD1. V lost 1 base to trimming and J lost 1 base; unmatched junction nucleotides: 2. Germline V gives CDR1 MNHNY, CDR2 SVGAGI (reference sequence). This CDR3 contains 15 residues. DNA of the CDR3: TGTGCCAGCAGTTACTATGGACAGGGGAACACTGAAGCTTTCTTT. It encodes CASSYYGQGNTEAFF.

This clone was detected once. This chain links TRBV29-1 with TRBJ2-7, with TRBD1 as a possible D gene (6 bases). The CDR3 extends over 13 amino acids. The germline V and J ends were trimmed by 6 bases and 2 bases, with 14 bases remaining between them. CDR1 SQVTM and CDR2 ANQGSEA come from the germline V gene. CDR3 residues: CSVLGQLTYEQYF. The CDR3 nucleotides are TGCAGCGTACTTGGACAGTTAACCTACGAGCAGTACTTC.

This chain connects TRBV4-3 to TRBJ2-7; D may be TRBD1 (7 bases). In germline, CDR1 is LGHNA, CDR2 YSLEER. V shed 1 base and J shed 0 bases, with 19 bases lying between them. The CDR3 runs to 18 residues. In DNA, the CDR3 is TGCGCCAGCAGCCAAGTAAGGCGGGACAGCACCTTCTCCTACGAGCAGTACTTC. Amino acid sequence: CASSQVRRDSTFSYEQYF.

The V call is TRBV5-1, the J call TRBJ1-5, with a weak D call TRBD1 (6 bases). This CDR3 has 15 residues. Germline CDR1 SGHRS, CDR2 YFSETQ. The V end was cut by 4 bases, the J end by 0 bases, with 11 bases between. The CDR3 is CASSLGDNSNQPQHF. The DNA of the CDR3 is TGCGCCAGCAGCCTGGGGGACAATAGCAATCAGCCCCAGCATTTT.

This chain uses TRBV30 with TRBJ1-6; 9 nucleotides match TRBD1. The V gene's germline CDR1 is GTSNPN and CDR2 SVGIG (reference sequence). J gave up 7 bases and V 0 bases, and 4 bases lay outside the gene matches. The CDR3 is 15 amino acids. The CDR3 is CAWSVQGAGNSPLHF. The CDR3 DNA reads as TGTGCCTGGAGTGTACAGGGGGCTGGGAATTCACCCCTCCACTTT. Variable domain in full (rest from reference TRBV30 and TRBJ1-6): SQTIHQWPATLVQPVGSPLSLECTVEGTSNPNLYWYRQAAGRGLQLLFYSVGIGQISSEVPQNLSASRPQDRQFILSSKKLLLSDSGFYLCAWSVQGAGNSPLHFGNGTRLTVT.

The CDR3 nucleotides are TGTGCCAGCAGTCACGATAGCACAAGGGGCAATGAGCAGTTCTTC. Translated, it gives CASSHDSTRGNEQFF. This rearrangement joins TRBV9 to TRBJ2-1, with D possibly TRBD1 on 5 matching bases. The CDR3 totals 15 residues. Germline V CDR1 and CDR2: SGDLS, YYNGEE. The V gene lost 5 bases and the J gene lost 6 bases, with 18 bases spanning the gap.

This clone was seen just once. This chain joins TRBV5-6 and TRBJ2-5, with D perhaps TRBD1 (6 bases). CDR1 and CDR2 (germline): SGHDT, YYEEEE. CDR3 size: 14 residues. Trimming removed 6 bases from V and 5 bases from J, with 17 bases in between. CDR3 DNA sequence: TGTGCCAGCACCCTAGCAGGGGCTCTGGAGACCCAGTACTTC. This codes for CASTLAGALETQYF.

The chain couples TRBV2 to TRBJ1-6, with D possibly matching TRBD1 (5 bases). Trimming took off 2 bases at V and 6 bases at J, with 11 bases between the two ends. Germline CDR1 is SNHLY and CDR2 is FYNNEI. The CDR3 sequence is 15 residues long. CDR3 in DNA: TGTGCCAGCAGTGAACAGGGAATCGGTAATTCACCCCTCCACTTT. As protein: CASSEQGIGNSPLHF. Complete variable domain (other parts from reference TRBV2 and TRBJ1-6): EPEVTQTPSHQVTQMGQEVILRCVPISNHLYFYWYRQILGQKVEFLVSFYNNEISEKSEIFDDQFSVERPDGSNFTLKIRSTKLEDSAMYFCASSEQGIGNSPLHFGNGTRLTVT.

The V call is TRBV2, the J call TRBJ2-3; 7 bases fit TRBD1. The germline V gene has CDR1 SNHLY and CDR2 FYNNEI. The length of the CDR3 is 13 residues. J was trimmed by 1 base and V by 6 bases; bases with no gene match: 1. The CDR3 protein is CASRGQGTDTQYF. The CDR3 bases are TGTGCCAGCAGAGGACAGGGCACAGATACGCAGTATTTT.

This chain joins TRBV2 and TRBJ1-3; possibly TRBD1 for D (5 bases). The CDR3 totals 15 residues. Per germline, CDR1 SNHLY and CDR2 FYNNEI. The germline V and J ends were trimmed by 8 bases and 1 base, with 15 bases remaining between them. The DNA for the CDR3 is TGTGCCAGCGGACAAGTGACCCCGTCTGGAAACACCATATATTTT. This codes for CASGQVTPSGNTIYF.

This chain connects TRBV6-5 to TRBJ1-1; the match to TRBD1 covers 9 bases. This CDR3 comprises 11 residues. Trimming took 7 bases from V and 10 from J; bases not matched to a gene: 4. Germline V gene data show CDR1 as MNHEY and CDR2 as SVGAGI. CDR3 coding DNA: TGTGCCAGCACTGGACAGGGGTCAGCTTTCTTT. Encoded protein: CASTGQGSAFF.

The rearrangement links TRBV27 to TRBJ1-1; 7 bases are shared with TRBD1. This CDR3 is built from 14 residues. The J segment lost 5 bases and the V segment lost 3 bases, leaving 6 bases of the junction unmatched. Germline lookup yields CDR1 MNHEY and CDR2 SMNVEV (reference sequence). The CDR3 loop reads CASSFEGGRTEAFF. As DNA, the CDR3 is TGTGCCAGCAGTTTTGAAGGGGGCCGAACTGAAGCTTTCTTT.

The rearrangement uses TRBV5-1 and TRBJ2-2; the D gene is possibly TRBD1 (5 bases). The germline V gene has CDR1 SGHRS and CDR2 YFSETQ. The V gene lost 0 bases and the J gene lost 1 base, with 7 bases spanning the gap. The CDR3 is made up of 15 amino acids. The CDR3 here is CASSLEQVNTGELFF. The DNA for the CDR3 is TGCGCCAGCAGCTTGGAACAGGTGAACACCGGGGAGCTGTTTTTT.

This clone has only a few counts. J is TRBJ2-7 and V is TRBV6-5; TRBD2 might be the D (5 bases). V was cut by 4 bases and J by 1 base, with 14 bases left in between. The length of the CDR3 is 15 residues. Germline CDR1 is MNHEY and CDR2 is SVGAGI. The CDR3 reads CASSSRAGQSYEQYF. CDR3 sequence (DNA): TGTGCCAGCAGTTCGAGGGCGGGCCAATCCTACGAGCAGTACTTC.